The 13 T cell receptor beta chains given below trace back to one sample, sequenced in a study of tissue T cells after allogeneic stem cell transplantation (dated by TCRdb to 2022 to 2024). The library was made by the immunoSEQ multiplex PCR assay. In its TCRdb copy, this immuneACCESS table keeps in-frame sequences only and misses some clones. Where compared with another copy, unresolved V genes explain less than half of these, and the others have no known cause. The sample records 9,500 or so clones, 35% to 55% of which are singletons. Roughly 1.5% of the sample is held by the ten biggest clonotypes. The sample's time point label is to be understood as: mouse harvest day 7 after allogeneic transplant. Mouse grafts combined 10^7 T-cell-depleted bone marrow cells with 10^6 splenic CD5+ T cells, given via tail vein injection. Sequencing was carried out using skin. The origin of the receptors is a female BALB/c mouse given C57BL/6 T cells with graft-versus-host disease after an allogeneic hematopoietic cell transplant.

By sample share, this clone is medium-sized. Mouse names are used for the genes. With the read ending 1 residue before the CDR3 end, the germline J gene is used to fill in that end. The chain has TRBV16 and TRBJ1-4; D is unresolved. Trimming cost V 5 bases and J 0 bases, with 7 bases left between them. CDR3 length: 14 amino acids. Per germline, CDR1 SGHSA and CDR2 FRNQAP. The sequenced part of the CDR3 DNA is TGTGCAAGCAGCCCTGGAGTTTCCAACGAAAGATTATTT. As protein: CASSPGVSNERLF. The full CDR3 is CASSPGVSNERLFF.

Regarding this clone: Each gene name is a mouse one. The part of the CDR3 DNA that was read is TGTGCCAGCAGTCTGGGGACAGTCTATGCTGAGCAGTTC. Encoded protein: CASSLGTVYAEQF. The full CDR3 sequence reads CASSLGTVYAEQFF. The chain uses TRBV26 and TRBJ2-1, with 7 nucleotides matching TRBD1. The read gets to within 1 residue of the CDR3 end, and the germline J gene fills in the rest. The V gene end was trimmed by 2 bases and the J gene end by 3 bases; junction bases not matched to a gene: 1. Germline V gene sequence: CDR1 KGHPV, CDR2 FQNQEV (reference sequence). The CDR3 spans 14 residues.

With respect to this clone: Gene names are mouse gene names. Sequencing ends 1 residue short of the CDR3 end; the germline J gene provides the rest. The chain couples TRBV24 to TRBJ1-1; weak D call: TRBD1 (5 bases). The ends were cut back, 6 bases at V and 0 bases at J, with 14 bases in the middle. CDR3 size: 15 residues. Germline V gene data show CDR1 as KGHTA and CDR2 as FRNEEI. The part of the CDR3 DNA that was read is TGTGCCAGCAGCCCCCGCGGGGGTTCAAACACAGAAGTCTTC. Translation: CASSPRGGSNTEVF. Given in full, the CDR3 is CASSPRGGSNTEVFF.

Of note for this clone: Genes and germline are mouse. Coverage ceases 1 residue before the CDR3 finishes, and the germline J gene fills in the end. Different DNA sequences within this sample yield the same CDR3. The V gene is TRBV26, the J gene TRBJ1-5; D is ambiguous. The CDR3 length is 13 residues. Germline CDR1 KGHPV, CDR2 FQNQEV (reference sequence). V was pared by 4 bases and J by 1 base, with 5 bases between. The CDR3 bases that were read are TGTGCCAGCAGTCGGCAGAACAACCAGGCTCCGCTT. It specifies CASSRQNNQAPL. The full CDR3 protein reads CASSRQNNQAPLF. The full variable domain, completed using reference TRBV26 and TRBJ1-5, is NSKVIQTPRYLVKGQGQKAKMRCIPEKGHPVVFWYQQNKNNEFKFLINFQNQEVLQQIDMTEKRFSAECPSNSPCSLEIQSSEAGDSALYLCASSRQNNQAPLFGEGTRLSVL.

Concerning this clone: Germline and genes here are mouse. The read halts 1 residue ahead of the CDR3 end, with the missing end drawn from the germline J gene. The chain links TRBV1 to TRBJ1-1; 7 bases match TRBD1. There are 13 residues in the CDR3. CDR1 is NSQYPW, CDR2 LRSPGD, per germline (reference sequence). With 6 bases clipped from V and 3 bases from J, the junction kept 4 bases outside the gene matches. CDR3 protein: CTCSPGQYTEVFF. The CDR3 DNA, read in part, is TGCACCTGCAGCCCGGGACAGTACACAGAAGTCTTC.

This clone was observed a handful of times. The gene names here belong to mouse. The observed sequence ends 1 residue before the CDR3 terminus, with the missing tail filled in from the germline J gene. The chain carries TRBV24 and TRBJ1-4; TRBD1 aligns across 9 bases. This CDR3 contains 15 residues. V shed 1 base, J shed 6 bases, and the junction held 3 bases outside the gene matches. The germline gives CDR1 KGHTA, CDR2 FRNEEI. The sequenced part of the CDR3 DNA is TGTGCCAGCAGTCTGTCAACAGGGGGCGACGAAAGATTATTT. This gives the protein CASSLSTGGDERLF. The CDR3 in full is CASSLSTGGDERLFF.

A word on this clone: The genes and germline here are from mouse. The CDR3 region is CAWSLDWVYAEQFF. CDR3 bases read: TGTGCCTGGAGTCTAGACTGGGTCTATGCTGAGCAGTTC. The chain employs TRBV31 and TRBJ2-1, with TRBD2 matching over 7 bases. The read ends 1 residue shy of where the CDR3 ends; the end is completed using the germline J gene. The CDR3 runs to 14 residues. Germline loops: CDR1 GKSSPN, CDR2 SITVG. After removal of 0 bases from V and 3 bases from J, the junction contained 2 bases not matched to a gene.

Regarding this clone: The gene names given are mouse names. Read data end 1 residue before the CDR3 end; the end is taken from the germline J gene. V and J are TRBV19 and TRBJ2-2, with 11 bases fitting TRBD2. Trimming removed 10 bases from V and 6 bases from J; junction bases left unmatched: 5. The CDR3 contains 13 residues. Germline CDR1 FNHDT, CDR2 SITEND (reference sequence). CDR3 protein: CAPLGGRPGQLYF. The sequenced CDR3 bases are TGTGCCCCACTGGGGGGGCGCCCCGGGCAGCTCTAC. The whole variable domain, filled in from reference TRBV19 and TRBJ2-2, reads GGIITQTPKFLIGQEGQKLTLKCQQNFNHDTMYWYRQDSGKGLRLIYYSITENDLQKGDLSEGYDASREKKSSFSLTVTSAQKNEMAVFLCAPLGGRPGQLYFGEGSKLTVL.

A note on this clone: Here the gene names and germline are mouse. The CDR3 goes on 1 residue after the read ends, and that part is filled in from the germline J gene. This same CDR3 is encoded by further DNA sequences in the sample. The chain employs TRBV26 and TRBJ1-1, with 10 positions matching TRBD1. The trim removed 5 bases at V and 2 bases at J, leaving 2 bases unmatched. Germline V CDR1 and CDR2: KGHPV, FQNQEV (reference sequence). The CDR3 is 14 residues long. The sequenced part of the CDR3 DNA is TGTGCCAGCAGTAGACAGGGGGCCAACACAGAAGTCTTC. Amino acid sequence: CASSRQGANTEVF. The whole CDR3 protein is CASSRQGANTEVFF.

Details on this clone: Gene names denote mouse genes. The CDR3 extends 1 residue past the end of the read, so its final part is completed from the germline J gene. This chain joins TRBV1 and TRBJ2-4, with no clear D. The ends were cut back, 0 bases at V and 0 bases at J, with 7 bases in the middle. CDR3 length: 15 amino acids. Germline CDR1 NSQYPW, CDR2 LRSPGD (reference sequence). The covered CDR3 bases are TGCACCTGCAGTGCAGATAGAAATAGTCAAAACACCTTGTAC. Its translation: CTCSADRNSQNTLY. The whole CDR3 sequence is CTCSADRNSQNTLYF.

The sample holds a few counts of this clone. Any gene name here is a mouse gene name. The read is 1 residue too short to cover the CDR3 end, so that end is filled in from the germline J gene. The chain employs TRBV26 and TRBJ1-3; 9 nucleotides match TRBD1. The germline CDR1 and CDR2 sequences are KGHPV and FQNQEV (reference sequence). V lost 4 bases, J lost 4 bases, and 5 bases stayed unmatched. The CDR3 totals 15 residues. The CDR3 bases that were read are TGTGCCAGCAGTCCGACAGGGGGAGGAGGAAATACGCTCTAT. This codes for CASSPTGGGGNTLY. The full CDR3 protein reads CASSPTGGGGNTLYF. Full variable domain (remainder filled in from reference TRBV26 and TRBJ1-3): NSKVIQTPRYLVKGQGQKAKMRCIPEKGHPVVFWYQQNKNNEFKFLINFQNQEVLQQIDMTEKRFSAECPSNSPCSLEIQSSEAGDSALYLCASSPTGGGGNTLYFGEGSRLIVV.

On this clone itself: Gene names refer to mouse genes. The CDR3 goes on 1 residue after the read ends, and that part is filled in from the germline J gene. The chain links TRBV5 to TRBJ2-2; D ambiguous. The CDR3 has 14 residues. Trimming stripped 4 bases from V and 2 bases from J, with 8 bases between. Germline CDR1 and CDR2: LGHNA and YNLKQL (reference sequence). CDR3: CASSPEQNTGQLYF. The CDR3 DNA, read in part, is TGTGCCAGCAGCCCCGAACAGAACACCGGGCAGCTCTAC.

A note on this clone: These gene names are mouse names. The part of the CDR3 DNA that was read is TGTGCCAGCAGTCGGGACAGGCTTAGTCAAAACACCTTGTAC. It translates to CASSRDRLSQNTLY. The full CDR3 protein reads CASSRDRLSQNTLYF. The rearrangement links TRBV13-3 to TRBJ2-4; the match to TRBD1 covers 8 bases. The observed sequence ends 1 residue before the CDR3 terminus, with the missing tail filled in from the germline J gene. The germline CDR1 and CDR2 sequences are NNHDY and SYVADS. The V and J ends lost 4 bases and 0 bases, in that order; junction bases with no gene match: 4. This CDR3 comprises 15 residues.